This T cell receptor (beta chain) was captured by sequencing in a study of shared clonotypes between healthy human individuals. Study in general: CD4 naive and memory got three plates each, CD8 naive two, CD8 memory one.

Positively selected for CCR7, the CD45RO-negative cells used as naive CD8 cells excluded terminally differentiated effector memory CD45RA+ cells. The table came from immunoSEQ multiplex PCR; TCRdb's copy has only in-frame clones and leaves some out. Counted here are approximately 2,000,000 clones, 90% to 95% occurring once; the ten biggest clones make up around 1.7%. In its sample, this clone was seen once. The CDR3 contains 18 residues. The junction had 17 bases not matched to a gene; V was cut back by 3 bases and J by 3 bases. Germline V CDR1 and CDR2: MGHRA, YSYEKL. The origin of this receptor is a man aged 18 to 30 in good health. Some clones in this sample may be carry-over from other donors' samples. Sequencing used naive CD8+ T cells from PBMCs. This rearrangement joins TRBV4-1 to TRBJ2-7, with 7 bases fitting TRBD1. The CDR3 protein is CASSQGDHKTGYYYEQYF. The DNA for the CDR3 is TGCGCCAGCAGCCAGGGGGACCATAAGACAGGGTATTACTACGAGCAGTACTTC.